These T cell receptor beta chains were read from a single sample in a study of OX40 agonist ivuxolimab in advanced cancers. TCRdb's copy holds only in-frame clones and misses some; the assay was immunoSEQ multiplex PCR. The table includes around 66,000 clones, about nine tenths detected once. This specimen was CD4+ or CD8+ T cells sorted from blood, taken in a trial of the OX40 agonist ivuxolimab. The receptor set was obtained from an adult with an advanced solid tumor such as melanoma, head and neck, liver or kidney cancer. The CDR3 runs from the conserved cysteine through the conserved F or W. A D gene is named only where the DNA matches it firmly. Part of the rows lack a size; the others show once, few, many or a class for expanded clones.

d_gene	v_gene	j_gene	abundance	CDR3nt	CDR3aa
TRBD2	TRBV11-2	TRBJ2-7	.	TGTGCCAGCAGCTTGAGACTAGCGGGTCCCTTCGAGCAGTACTTC	CASSLRLAGPFEQYF
.	TRBV7-3	TRBJ2-3	.	TGTGCCAGCAGCTTTGGAGCGTCGGATACGCAGTATTTT	CASSFGASDTQYF
TRBD1	TRBV6-1	TRBJ2-3	.	TGTGCCAGCAGGGGACAGGGGATAACAGATACGCAGTATTTT	CASRGQGITDTQYF
TRBD1	TRBV7-9	TRBJ2-5	.	TGTGCCAGCAGCTGGAACCCCGGGACAGAGCAAGAGACCCAGTACTTC	CASSWNPGTEQETQYF
TRBD1	TRBV5-1	TRBJ2-5	.	TGCGCCAGCAAAAGACAGGGGGCTCTCCCGGAAGAGACCCAGTACTTC	CASKRQGALPEETQYF
TRBD1	TRBV10-3	TRBJ1-4	.	TGTGCCATCAGTACCGGACAGGGGGCGGTTGAAAAACTGTTTTTT	CAISTGQGAVEKLFF
TRBD1	TRBV6-6	TRBJ1-2	.	TGTGCCAGCAGTGGTACCTGGGACAGACCTTATGGCTACACCTTC	CASSGTWDRPYGYTF
TRBD1	TRBV11-3	TRBJ1-2	few	TGTGCCAGCAGCTTAGCGAGCGGGACAGCCTATGGCTACACCTTC	CASSLASGTAYGYTF
.	TRBV9	TRBJ2-1	.	TGTGCCAGCAGCGAACGGGGGCGCCTTTACAATGAGCAGTTCTTC	CASSERGRLYNEQFF
.	TRBV28	TRBJ1-2	.	TGTGCCAGCAGTAAACCGACAGGATCCAACTATGGCTACACCTTC	CASSKPTGSNYGYTF
TRBD2	TRBV7-2	TRBJ2-5	.	TGTGCCAGCAGCCCACGACTTATCGGGAGGGTAGGGGAGACCCAGTACTTC	CASSPRLIGRVGETQYF
TRBD2	TRBV5-1	TRBJ2-3	.	TGCGCCAGCAGCTTGGACCCAGCGGGACTCACAGATACGCAGTATTTT	CASSLDPAGLTDTQYF
.	TRBV18	TRBJ2-7	.	TGTGCCAGCTCACTTTCAGGGGAAGCCTACGAGCAGTACTTC	CASSLSGEAYEQYF
TRBD2	TRBV11-1	TRBJ2-1	.	TGTGCCAGCAGCCCACCGGGAGGGGGTTACAATGAGCAGTTCTTC	CASSPPGGGYNEQFF
.	TRBV30	TRBJ1-5	.	TGTGCCTGGAGTACCCAAAGCAATCAGCCCCAGCATTTT	CAWSTQSNQPQHF
TRBD1	TRBV28	TRBJ2-3	.	TGTGCCAGCAGTCTGACAGGGTCCACAGATACGCAGTATTTT	CASSLTGSTDTQYF
.	TRBV30	TRBJ2-3	.	TGTGCCTGGTCCTCCGGGGCGAAGAGCACAGATACGCAGTATTTT	CAWSSGAKSTDTQYF
.	TRBV27	TRBJ1-4	.	TGTGCCAGCAGTTTTGGACCTTGGGGAGAAAAACTGTTTTTT	CASSFGPWGEKLFF
TRBD2	TRBV4-1	TRBJ2-1	.	TGCGCCAGCAGCCAAGAAAGTAGCGGGACGCCCTACAATGAGCAGTTCTTC	CASSQESSGTPYNEQFF
TRBD2	TRBV6-1	TRBJ2-1	.	TGTGCCAGCAGTGAACTGGCGGGAGTAACCAATGAGCAGTTCTTC	CASSELAGVTNEQFF
.	TRBV27	TRBJ2-7	.	TGTGCCAGCAGCCCCTGGGTAGCGTCCTCCTACGAGCAGTACTTC	CASSPWVASSYEQYF